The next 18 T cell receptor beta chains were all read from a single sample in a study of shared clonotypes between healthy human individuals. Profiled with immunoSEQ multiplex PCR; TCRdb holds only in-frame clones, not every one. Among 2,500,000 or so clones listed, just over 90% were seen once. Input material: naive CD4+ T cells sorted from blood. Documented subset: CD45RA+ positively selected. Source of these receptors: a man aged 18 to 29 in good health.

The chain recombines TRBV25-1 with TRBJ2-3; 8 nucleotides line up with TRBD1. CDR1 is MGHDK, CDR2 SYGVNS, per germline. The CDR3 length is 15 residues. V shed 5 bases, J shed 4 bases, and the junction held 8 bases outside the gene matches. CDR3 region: CASSPKDRAADTQYF. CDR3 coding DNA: TGTGCCAGCAGTCCCAAGGACAGGGCGGCAGATACGCAGTATTTT.

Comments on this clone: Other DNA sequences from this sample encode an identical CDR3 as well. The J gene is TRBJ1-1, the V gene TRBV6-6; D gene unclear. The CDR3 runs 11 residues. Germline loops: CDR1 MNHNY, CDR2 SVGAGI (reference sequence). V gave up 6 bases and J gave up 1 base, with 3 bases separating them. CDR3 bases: TGTGCCAGCAGAGGGAACACTGAAGCTTTCTTT. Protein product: CASRGNTEAFF.

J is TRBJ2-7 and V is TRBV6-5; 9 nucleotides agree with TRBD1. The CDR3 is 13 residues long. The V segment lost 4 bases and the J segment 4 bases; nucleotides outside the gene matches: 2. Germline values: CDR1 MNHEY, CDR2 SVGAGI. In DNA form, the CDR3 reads TGTGCCAGCAGTTCACAGGGGGCGTACGAGCAGTACTTC. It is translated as CASSSQGAYEQYF.

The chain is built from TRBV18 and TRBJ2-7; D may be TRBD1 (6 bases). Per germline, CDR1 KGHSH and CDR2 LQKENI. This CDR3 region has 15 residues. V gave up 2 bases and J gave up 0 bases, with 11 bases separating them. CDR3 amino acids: CASSPGAGDSYEQYF. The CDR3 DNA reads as TGTGCCAGCTCACCAGGGGCAGGGGACTCCTACGAGCAGTACTTC.

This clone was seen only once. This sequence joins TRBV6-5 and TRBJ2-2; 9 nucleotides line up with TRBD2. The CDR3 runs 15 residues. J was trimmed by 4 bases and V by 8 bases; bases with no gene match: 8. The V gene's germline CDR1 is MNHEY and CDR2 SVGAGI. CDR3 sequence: CASRIAGAGTGELFF. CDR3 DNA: TGTGCCAGCCGAATAGCGGGAGCAGGCACCGGGGAGCTGTTTTTT.

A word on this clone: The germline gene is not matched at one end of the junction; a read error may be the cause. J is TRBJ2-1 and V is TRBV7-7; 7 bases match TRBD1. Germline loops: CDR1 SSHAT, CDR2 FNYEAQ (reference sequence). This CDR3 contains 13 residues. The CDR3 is CASSLETGYEQFF. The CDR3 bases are TGTGCTAGCAGCTTGGAGACAGGGTATGAGCAGTTCTTC. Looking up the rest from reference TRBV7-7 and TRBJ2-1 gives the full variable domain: GAGVSQSPRYKVTKRGQDVTLRCDPISSHATLYWYQQALGQGPEFLTYFNYEAQPDKSGLPSDRFSAERPEGSISTLTIQRTEQRDSAMYRCASSLETGYEQFFGPGTRLTVL.

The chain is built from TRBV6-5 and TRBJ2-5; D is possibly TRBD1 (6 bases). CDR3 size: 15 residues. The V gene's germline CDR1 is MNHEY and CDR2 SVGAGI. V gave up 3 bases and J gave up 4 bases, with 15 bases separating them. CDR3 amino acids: CASSYTTGRSETQYF. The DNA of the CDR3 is TGTGCCAGCAGTTATACCACAGGGAGATCAGAGACCCAGTACTTC.

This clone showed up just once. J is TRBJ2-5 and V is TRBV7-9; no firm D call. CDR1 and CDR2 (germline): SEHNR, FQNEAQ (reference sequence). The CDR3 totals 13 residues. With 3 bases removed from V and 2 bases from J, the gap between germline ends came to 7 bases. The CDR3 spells CASSLTPQETQYF. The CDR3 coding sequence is TGTGCCAGCAGCTTGACACCACAAGAGACCCAGTACTTC.

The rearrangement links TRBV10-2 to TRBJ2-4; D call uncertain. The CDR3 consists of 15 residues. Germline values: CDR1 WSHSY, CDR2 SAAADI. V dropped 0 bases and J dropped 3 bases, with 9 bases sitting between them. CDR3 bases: TGCGCCAGCAGTGAGTCGAGGCAGCACAAAAACATTCAGTACTTC. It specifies CASSESRQHKNIQYF.

CDR3 sequence (DNA): TGTGCCAGTAGCAGGGTCCGCAAGGGTCCAGGCTACACCTTC. This gives the protein CASSRVRKGPGYTF. This chain connects TRBV19 to TRBJ1-2; possibly TRBD1 for D (5 bases). CDR1 LNHDA and CDR2 SQIVND come from the germline V gene (reference sequence). Trimming shortened V by 6 bases and J by 8 bases, and 19 bases separated the two germline ends. The length of the CDR3 is 14 residues.

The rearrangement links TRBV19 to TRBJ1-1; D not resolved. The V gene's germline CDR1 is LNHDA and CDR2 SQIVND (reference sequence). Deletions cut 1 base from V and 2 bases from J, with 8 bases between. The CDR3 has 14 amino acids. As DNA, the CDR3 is TGTGCCAGTAGTATAGGACATTCCAACACTGAAGCTTTCTTT. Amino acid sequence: CASSIGHSNTEAFF.

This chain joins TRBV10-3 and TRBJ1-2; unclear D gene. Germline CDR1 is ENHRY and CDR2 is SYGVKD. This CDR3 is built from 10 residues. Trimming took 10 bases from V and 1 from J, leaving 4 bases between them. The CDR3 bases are TGTGCCACCAATAACTATGGCTACACCTTC. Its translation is CATNNYGYTF.

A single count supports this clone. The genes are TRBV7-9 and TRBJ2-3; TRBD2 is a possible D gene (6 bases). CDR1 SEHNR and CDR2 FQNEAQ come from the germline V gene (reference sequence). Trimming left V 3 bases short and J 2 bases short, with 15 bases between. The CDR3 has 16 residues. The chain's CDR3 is CASSFSTGLHTDTQYF. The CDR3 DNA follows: TGTGCCAGCAGCTTTTCTACGGGACTCCACACAGATACGCAGTATTTT.

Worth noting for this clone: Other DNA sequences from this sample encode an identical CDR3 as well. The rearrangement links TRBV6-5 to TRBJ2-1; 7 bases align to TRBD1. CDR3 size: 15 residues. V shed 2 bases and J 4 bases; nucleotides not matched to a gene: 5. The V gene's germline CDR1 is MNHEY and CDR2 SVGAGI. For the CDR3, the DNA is TGTGCCAGCAGTTACGAGGGGGCGTCATACAATGAGCAGTTCTTC. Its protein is CASSYEGASYNEQFF.

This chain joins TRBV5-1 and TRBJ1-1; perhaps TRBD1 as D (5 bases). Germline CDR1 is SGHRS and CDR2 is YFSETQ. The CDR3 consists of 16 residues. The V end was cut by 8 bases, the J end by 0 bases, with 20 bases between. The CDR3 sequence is CASQDSTGIMNTEAFF. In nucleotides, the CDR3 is TGCGCCAGTCAAGACAGTACTGGTATCATGAACACTGAAGCTTTCTTT.

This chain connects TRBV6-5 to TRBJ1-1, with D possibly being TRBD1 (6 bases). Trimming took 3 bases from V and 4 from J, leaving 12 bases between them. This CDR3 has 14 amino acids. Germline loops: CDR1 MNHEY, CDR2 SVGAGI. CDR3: CASSYWGAGTEAFF. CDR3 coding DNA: TGTGCCAGCAGTTATTGGGGGGCCGGCACTGAAGCTTTCTTT.

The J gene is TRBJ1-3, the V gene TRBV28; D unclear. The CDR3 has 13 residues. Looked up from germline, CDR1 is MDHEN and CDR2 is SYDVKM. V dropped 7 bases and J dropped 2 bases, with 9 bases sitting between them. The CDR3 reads CASIFSPGNTIYF. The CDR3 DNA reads TGTGCCAGCATCTTTTCTCCTGGAAACACCATATATTTT.

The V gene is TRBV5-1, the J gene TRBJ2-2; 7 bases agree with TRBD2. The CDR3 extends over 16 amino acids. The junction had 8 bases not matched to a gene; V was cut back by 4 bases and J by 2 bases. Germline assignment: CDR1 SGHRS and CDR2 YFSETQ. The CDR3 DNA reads TGCGCCAGCAGCCCTAGCGGCCGGATTAACACCGGGGAGCTGTTTTTT. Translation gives CASSPSGRINTGELFF.